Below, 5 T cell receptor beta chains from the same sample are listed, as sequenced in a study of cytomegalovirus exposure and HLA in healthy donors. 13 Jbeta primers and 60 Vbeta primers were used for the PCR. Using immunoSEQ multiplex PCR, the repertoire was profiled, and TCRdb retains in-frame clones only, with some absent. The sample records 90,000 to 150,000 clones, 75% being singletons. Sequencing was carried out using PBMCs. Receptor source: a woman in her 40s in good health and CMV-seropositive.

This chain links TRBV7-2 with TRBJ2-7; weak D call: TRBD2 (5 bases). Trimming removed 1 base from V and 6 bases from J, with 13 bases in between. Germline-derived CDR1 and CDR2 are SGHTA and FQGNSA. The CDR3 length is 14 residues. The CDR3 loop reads CASSLDRIRGEQYF. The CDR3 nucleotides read TGTGCCAGCAGCTTAGACCGAATCCGGGGCGAGCAGTACTTC. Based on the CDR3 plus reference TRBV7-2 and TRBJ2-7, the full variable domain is GAGVSQSPSNKVTEKGKDVELRCDPISGHTALYWYRQSLGQGLEFLIYFQGNSAPDKSGLPSDRFSAERTGGSVSTLTIQRTQQEDSAVYLCASSLDRIRGEQYFGPGTRLTVT.

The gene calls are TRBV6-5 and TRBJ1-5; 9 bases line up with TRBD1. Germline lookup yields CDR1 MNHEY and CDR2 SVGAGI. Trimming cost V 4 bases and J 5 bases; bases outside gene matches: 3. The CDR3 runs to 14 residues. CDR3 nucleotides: TGTGCCAGCAGTTTCGGGACAGGGCATCAGCCCCAGCATTTT. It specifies CASSFGTGHQPQHF.

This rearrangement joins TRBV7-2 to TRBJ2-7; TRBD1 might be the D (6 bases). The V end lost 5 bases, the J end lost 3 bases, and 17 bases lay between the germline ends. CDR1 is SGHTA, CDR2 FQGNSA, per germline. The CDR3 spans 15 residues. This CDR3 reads CASSLGWTDYYEQYF. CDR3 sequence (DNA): TGTGCCAGCAGCCTTGGCTGGACAGACTACTACGAGCAGTACTTC.

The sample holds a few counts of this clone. CDR3 sequence: CASSDSTGHTDTQYF. Written as DNA, the CDR3 is TGTGCCAGCAGTGACTCAACAGGGCACACAGATACGCAGTATTTT. The rearrangement links TRBV6-4 to TRBJ2-3, with a possible D match to TRBD1 (6 bases). The CDR3 covers 15 residues. V lost 0 bases, J lost 2 bases, and 9 bases lay in between. Germline lookup yields CDR1 MRHNA and CDR2 SNTAGT.

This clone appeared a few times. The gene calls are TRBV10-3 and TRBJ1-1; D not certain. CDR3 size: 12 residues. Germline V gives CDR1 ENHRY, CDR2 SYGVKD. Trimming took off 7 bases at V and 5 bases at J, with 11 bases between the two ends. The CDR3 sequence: CAINRGGTEAFF. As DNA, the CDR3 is TGTGCCATCAACCGGGGAGGTACTGAAGCTTTCTTT.